The source of this T cell receptor (beta chain) is a study of identical twins. Study conclusions and caveats: Carriage of fewer insertions was seen in abundant cord blood beta clonotypes, whereas memory repertoires showed none.

Using its own MiXCR run on the 5' RACE reads, TCRdb lists one record per CDR3 protein. The sample contains hundreds of thousands of distinct CDR3 sequences, approximately 6% of which appear only once. This clonotype occurred a few times. Its target is unknown. V lost 5 bases, J lost 7 bases, and 9 bases stayed unmatched. The CDR3 runs 16 residues. Germline V gene sequence: CDR1 KGHDR, CDR2 SFDVKD. Sequences were obtained from naive T cells sorted from blood. This chain links TRBV24-1 with TRBJ1-6, with 8 bases that match TRBD1. The receptor's source is a man between 18 and 29 years old in good health. The DNA of the CDR3 is TGTGCCACCAGTGGTATGGGACAGGAAGAAAATTCACCCCTCCACTTT. Its protein product is CATSGMGQEENSPLHF.